The 3 T cell receptor beta chains presented below share a single source sample, sequenced in a study of response to subunit inactivated influenza vaccine. TCRdb re-called the RT-PCR reads with MiXCR, one entry per CDR3 protein. The table lists some 500,000 distinct CDR3 sequences, over 10% of them singletons. Sequenced material: PBMCs from blood, taken roughly 45 days after vaccination. The receptors originated from a man aged 50 or older who received an inactivated influenza vaccine.

This clonotype was found a few times. The gene calls are TRBV5-1 and TRBJ2-2; D is unresolved. The V and J ends lost 6 bases and 1 base respectively, with 10 bases between them. This CDR3 comprises 14 residues. Germline V gene sequence: CDR1 SGHRS, CDR2 YFSETQ. The CDR3 nucleotides read TGCGCCAGCACCACAGAAATGAACACCGGGGAGCTGTTTTTT. It yields the protein CASTTEMNTGELFF.

This clonotype has a handful of counts. The rearrangement links TRBV19 to TRBJ2-5; possible D gene TRBD1, 5 bases. Germline V lookup: CDR1 LNHDA, CDR2 SQIVND (reference sequence). The CDR3 is 14 residues long. The V and J ends lost 1 base and 7 bases respectively, with 13 bases between them. The CDR3 reads CASSIGQQPGTQYF. CDR3 sequence (DNA): TGTGCCAGTAGTATAGGACAGCAACCCGGGACCCAGTACTTC.

The chain links TRBV5-1 to TRBJ2-1, with D maybe TRBD2 (5 bases). The CDR3 extends over 15 amino acids. Trimming took 2 bases from V and 0 from J, leaving 9 bases between them. Germline V gene lookup returns CDR1 SGHRS and CDR2 YFSETQ. The CDR3 reads CASSFGEVSYNEQFF. CDR3 nucleotide sequence: TGCGCCAGCAGCTTCGGGGAAGTCTCCTACAATGAGCAGTTCTTC.